This entry features one T cell receptor beta chain sequence. Its cognate antigen is unknown. Clones were read by immunoSEQ multiplex PCR, and TCRdb kept only the in-frame ones, dropping some. The sample records over 130,000 clones, 88% being singletons. The analysis combined second doses at about 4 or about 12 weeks. The entry originates in a study of T cell responses to AZD1222 COVID-19 vaccine. Study-level results: Only a handful of individuals given AZD1222 were seropositive at baseline. It should be noted that donors were predominantly white British and more often female, and clonal diversity was possibly underestimated.

The source was peripheral blood, collected 28 days after the second AZD1222 dose. This TCR was sampled from an adult who received the AZD1222 COVID-19 vaccine.

The CDR3 sequence: CASFAYFSGNTIYF. The CDR3 coding sequence is TGTGCCAGCTTCGCGTACTTCTCTGGAAACACCATATATTTT. The V call is TRBV2, the J call TRBJ1-3; no clear D. Between the trimmed V and J ends, which lost 8 bases and 0 bases, there was a span of 11 bases. This CDR3 region has 14 residues. The germline V gene encodes CDR1 SNHLY and CDR2 FYNNEI.